This TCR beta chain appears in the sequencing data of a study of technical replicates of blood from a handful of donors. Generated by immunoSEQ multiplex PCR, the TCRdb table keeps only in-frame clones and is missing some. The sample holds some 74,000 clones, roughly 92% seen once. The CDR3 covers 15 residues. Germline CDR1 reads LGHNT; CDR2 reads FRNRAP. Trimming at V came to 6 bases and at J to 4 bases, leaving 7 bases not matched to a gene. The clonotype was recovered from a human donor in good health. Material for sequencing was T cells isolated from PBMCs. V and J are TRBV12-5 and TRBJ1-5; 9 bases line up with TRBD1. The CDR3 sequence: CASGKGDRANQPQHF. DNA for the CDR3: TGTGCTAGTGGAAAAGGGGACAGGGCAAATCAGCCCCAGCATTTT.